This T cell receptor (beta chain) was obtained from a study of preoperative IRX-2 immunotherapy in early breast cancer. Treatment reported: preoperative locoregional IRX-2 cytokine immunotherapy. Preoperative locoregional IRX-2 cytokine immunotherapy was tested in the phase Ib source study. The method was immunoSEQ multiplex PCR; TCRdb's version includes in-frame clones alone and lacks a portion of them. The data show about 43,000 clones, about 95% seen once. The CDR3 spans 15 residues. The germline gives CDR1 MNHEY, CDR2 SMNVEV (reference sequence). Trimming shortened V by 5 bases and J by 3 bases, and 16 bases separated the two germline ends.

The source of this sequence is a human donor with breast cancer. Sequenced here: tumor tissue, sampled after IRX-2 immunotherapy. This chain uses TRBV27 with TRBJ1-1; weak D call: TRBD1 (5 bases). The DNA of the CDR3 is TGTGCCAGCAGTCCACCCTGGGGGGGAGACACTGAAGCTTTCTTT. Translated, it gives CASSPPWGGDTEAFF.